The 21 T cell receptor beta chains in this list originate from one sample, sequenced in a study of T cell repertoires in cytomegalovirus infection. No antigens are known for them. In TCRdb, the reads were re-called with MiXCR into one record per CDR3 protein. The sample yields about 700,000 distinct CDR3 sequences, around 31% seen once. Specimen: cultured PBMCs, collected from culture after CMV antigen stimulation. The receptors originated from a human donor in good health (CMV status not recorded). Some clones in this sample may be carry-over from other donors' samples.

The rearrangement joins TRBV6-1 to TRBJ1-1; no reliable D call. The CDR3 consists of 14 residues. The ends were cut back, 4 bases at V and 1 base at J, with 10 bases in the middle. Germline CDR1 reads MNHNS; CDR2 reads SASEGT. The CDR3: CASSGVFSNTEAFF. For the CDR3, the DNA is TGTGCCAGCAGTGGGGTGTTTTCGAACACTGAAGCTTTCTTT.

V is TRBV19 and J is TRBJ2-1; D is possibly TRBD1 or TRBD2 (5 bases each). This CDR3 has 13 amino acids. Germline V CDR1 and CDR2: LNHDA, SQIVND (reference sequence). The V end was cut by 4 bases, the J end by 10 bases, with 14 bases between. The CDR3 DNA sequence: TGTGCCAGTAGTAGCCCCGAGGGGTGGGAGCAGTTCTTC. Its protein product is CASSSPEGWEQFF.

V usage is TRBV28 and J usage is TRBJ1-2; 7 bases map to TRBD1. Unmatched junction bases numbered 8, after V lost 6 bases and J lost 4 bases. The CDR3 consists of 14 residues. Germline CDR1 and CDR2: MDHEN and SYDVKM. The CDR3 DNA sequence: TGTGCCAGCAGCCCAGGGGGATTCGGCTATGGCTACACCTTC. Its translation is CASSPGGFGYGYTF.

This chain links TRBV4-3 with TRBJ2-3; D is uncertain. The germline gives CDR1 LGHNA, CDR2 YSLEER. There are 15 residues in the CDR3. V shed 0 bases and J shed 5 bases, with 12 bases lying between them. This chain's CDR3 is CASSQDAAAGDTQYF. CDR3 nucleotides: TGCGCCAGCAGCCAAGATGCGGCAGCTGGAGATACGCAGTATTTT.

This clonotype was counted ten times or more. The rearrangement links TRBV18 to TRBJ2-5; D uncertain. CDR3 length: 12 residues. Looked up from germline, CDR1 is KGHSH and CDR2 is LQKENI. The V and J ends lost 8 bases and 1 base respectively, with 8 bases between them. Here the CDR3 DNA reads TGTGCCAGCAGCCCCCTCCAAGAGACCCAGTACTTC. It codes for CASSPLQETQYF.

The CDR3 nucleotides are TGCAGTGCTAGAGACCCCGGGACAGGGGGCTACGAGCAGTACTTC. Translating gives CSARDPGTGGYEQYF. The chain combines TRBV20-1 with TRBJ2-7; 11 bases align to TRBD1. Germline V gene data show CDR1 as DFQATT and CDR2 as SNEGSKA (reference sequence). There are 15 residues in the CDR3. The junction had 4 bases not matched to a gene; V was cut back by 0 bases and J by 3 bases.

This clonotype occurred many times. This chain joins TRBV7-2 and TRBJ2-7; tentatively, D is TRBD1 or TRBD2 (5 bases each). The length of the CDR3 is 14 residues. V dropped 3 bases and J dropped 0 bases, with 9 bases sitting between them. Germline lookup yields CDR1 SGHTA and CDR2 FQGNSA. The CDR3: CASSLGTYSYEQYF. For the CDR3, the DNA is TGTGCCAGCAGCTTGGGGACCTACTCCTACGAGCAGTACTTC.

This clonotype was observed a few times. This chain connects TRBV12-3 or TRBV12-4 to TRBJ2-5, with 7 bases lining up with TRBD2. Unmatched junction bases numbered 14, after V lost 5 bases and J lost 5 bases. This CDR3 contains 16 residues. In DNA form, the CDR3 reads TGTGCCAGCAGTCCCATGCCGGGACTAAGGAGGGAGACCCAGTACTTC. Amino acid sequence: CASSPMPGLRRETQYF.

The V call is TRBV6-6, the J call TRBJ2-1, with TRBD2 matching 7 bases. V was pared by 2 bases and J by 12 bases, with 10 bases of the junction left unmatched. Germline V gene lookup returns CDR1 MNHNY and CDR2 SVGAGI (reference sequence). The CDR3 extends over 14 amino acids. CDR3 loop: CASSYTVAGVGQFF. CDR3 in DNA: TGTGCCAGCAGTTACACAGTTGCGGGGGTCGGGCAGTTCTTC.

The genes are TRBV7-6 and TRBJ1-2; no firm D call. Germline assignment: CDR1 SGHVS and CDR2 FNYEAQ. There are 14 residues in the CDR3. Trimming removed 5 bases from V and 6 bases from J, with 16 bases in between. The CDR3 sequence: CASSQEGGGNGYTF. CDR3 bases: TGTGCCAGCAGCCAAGAGGGTGGCGGTAATGGCTACACCTTC.

CDR3 nucleotides: TGCGCCAGCAGCCAAGGGGGGGGGCATCAGCCCCAGCATTTT. Translated: CASSQGGGHQPQHF. The J gene is TRBJ1-5, the V gene TRBV4-1; a possible D gene is TRBD1 (6 bases). In germline, CDR1 is MGHRA, CDR2 YSYEKL. The CDR3 extends over 14 amino acids. Trimming shortened V by 1 base and J by 5 bases, and 9 bases separated the two germline ends.

J is TRBJ2-2 and V is TRBV6-6; weak D call: TRBD1 (5 bases). V lost 8 bases, J lost 4 bases, and 17 bases lay in between. Germline lookup yields CDR1 MNHNY and CDR2 SVGAGI (reference sequence). The CDR3 loop spans 15 amino acids. This chain's CDR3 is CASSGLGPLTGELFF. The CDR3 nucleotides read TGTGCCAGCTCAGGATTGGGGCCGCTCACCGGGGAGCTGTTTTTT.

This chain links TRBV5-1 with TRBJ1-1; D is unresolved. The germline V and J ends were trimmed by 4 bases and 5 bases, with 15 bases remaining between them. Germline V gives CDR1 SGHRS, CDR2 YFSETQ. This CDR3 comprises 14 residues. As DNA, the CDR3 is TGCGCCAGCAGCCAGGAAGGACTTTCGACTGAAGCTTTCTTT. It is translated as CASSQEGLSTEAFF.

Here the CDR3 reads CATSDPRQGTNEQFF. CDR3 bases: TGTGCCACCAGTGATCCACGACAGGGGACGAATGAGCAGTTCTTC. The rearrangement uses TRBV24-1 and TRBJ2-1; TRBD1 matches at 8 bases. The CDR3 runs to 15 residues. Germline lookup yields CDR1 KGHDR and CDR2 SFDVKD. Trimming removed 3 bases from V and 7 bases from J; junction bases left unmatched: 7.

This sequence joins TRBV19 and TRBJ1-3; unclear D gene. The V and J ends lost 7 bases and 2 bases respectively, with 21 bases between them. The CDR3 is made up of 17 amino acids. The germline V gene encodes CDR1 LNHDA and CDR2 SQIVND (reference sequence). The CDR3 DNA is TGTGCCAGTAAGGATCGGACGGCGTCTAAGACTGGAAACACCATATATTTT. Its protein is CASKDRTASKTGNTIYF.

The J gene is TRBJ2-5, the V gene TRBV9, with 7 bases matching TRBD2. This CDR3 is 14 amino acids long. The germline gives CDR1 SGDLS, CDR2 YYNGEE. After removal of 0 bases from V and 4 bases from J, the junction contained 3 bases not matched to a gene. CDR3 nucleotide sequence: TGTGCCAGCAGCGTAGGACTAGCTCTAGAGACCCAGTACTTC. Translation: CASSVGLALETQYF.

This sequence joins TRBV27 and TRBJ2-3; unclear D gene. V was trimmed by 6 bases and J by 1 base, leaving 11 bases between them. CDR1 and CDR2 (germline): MNHEY, SMNVEV (reference sequence). The CDR3 consists of 14 residues. CDR3 residues: CASSDGPGTDTQYF. The CDR3 DNA reads as TGTGCCAGCAGCGATGGTCCGGGCACAGATACGCAGTATTTT.

This clonotype has just a few counts. V is TRBV7-8 and J is TRBJ2-7; no firm D call. This CDR3 has 18 residues. The germline V and J ends were trimmed by 5 bases and 5 bases, with 28 bases remaining between them. In germline, CDR1 is SGHVS, CDR2 FQNEAQ. This CDR3 reads CASSPLGPQAMLFNEQYF. The CDR3, as DNA: TGTGCCAGCAGCCCCCTGGGCCCCCAAGCAATGCTATTCAACGAGCAGTACTTC.

V usage is TRBV20-1 and J usage is TRBJ1-5; perhaps TRBD1 as D (6 bases). CDR3 length equals 13 residues. Trimming removed 1 base at V and 7 bases at J, with 11 bases between. CDR1 is DFQATT, CDR2 SNEGSKA, per germline (reference sequence). The CDR3 nucleotides read TGCAGTGCTAGAGTACAGGGTAGGCAGCCCCAGCATTTT. Amino acid sequence: CSARVQGRQPQHF.

The V and J genes are TRBV6-2 or TRBV6-3 and TRBJ2-7, with 9 bases identical to TRBD2. Germline V gives CDR1 MNHEY, CDR2 SVGEGT. Trimming cost V 6 bases and J 7 bases; bases outside gene matches: 16. The CDR3 runs to 16 residues. DNA of the CDR3: TGTGCCAGCAGCTCTACGAAGACTAGCGGTGGAGGAGAGCAGTACTTC. It translates to CASSSTKTSGGGEQYF.

The chain combines TRBV6-6 with TRBJ1-1; weak D call: TRBD1 (5 bases). Trimming took off 2 bases at V and 8 bases at J, with 15 bases between the two ends. In germline, CDR1 is MNHNY, CDR2 SVGAGI (reference sequence). This CDR3 comprises 14 residues. The CDR3, as DNA: TGTGCCAGCAGTTACGGGGGGGAGGCGAGGGAAGCTTTCTTT. Translating gives CASSYGGEAREAFF.